This TCR beta chain appears in the sequencing data of a study of blood T cell repertoires in COVID-19. Individuals drawn from around 25 US areas were about 18 to 95 years old. Cohort placement rested on clinical history that participants reported themselves. Recovery meant two consecutive negative NP/OP PCR tests, professional clearance, or resolved symptoms. Original data processing: Amplification of reference gene primers was used by the study to estimate nucleated cell counts. Sequencing was performed with immunoSEQ multiplex PCR; in TCRdb, only in-frame clones are kept and a portion is missing. That table furnishes V, J and clone size, whereas the DNA furnished D and trimming. The sample shows more than 350,000 clones, 85% to 90% of them seen only once. The clonotype comes from a man between 18 and 35 years old who had recovered from COVID-19. The sample was PBMCs or T cells enriched from blood (not recorded which).

The DNA of the CDR3 is TGTGCCAGTAGTACATTAGAGGCTCCCGACTATGGCTACACCTTC. Translated: CASSTLEAPDYGYTF. The chain recombines TRBV19 with TRBJ1-2; the D is unclear. V dropped 4 bases and J dropped 3 bases, with 15 bases sitting between them. The CDR3 length is 15 residues. Germline assignment: CDR1 LNHDA and CDR2 SQIVND (reference sequence).